This TCR beta chain stems from a study of T-cell reconstitution after alpha-beta-depleted transplantation in children. Preparation of the TCRbeta library used unique molecular identifiers. TCRdb ran MiXCR on the PCR reads and lists one entry per CDR3 protein. The table records some 520,000 distinct CDR3 sequences, 32% of them present only once. This CDR3 has 18 residues. V dropped 5 bases and J dropped 8; count of bases not matched to a gene: 15. Germline values: CDR1 KGHDR, CDR2 SFDVKD. The sequencing used PBMCs from the stem cell graft donor, collected from the stem cell graft. The clonotype originates from a human donor who donated a stem cell graft to a child with aplastic anemia. The gene calls are TRBV24-1 and TRBJ2-1; 12 nucleotides line up with TRBD2. This CDR3 reads CATSALGGLAGQVDEQFF. The CDR3, as DNA: TGTGCCACCAGTGCCCTAGGGGGACTAGCGGGCCAAGTCGATGAGCAGTTCTTC.